The clone carrying this T cell receptor (beta chain) was seen only a few times. With 60 Vbeta and 13 Jbeta primers, the PCR was carried out. Sequenced by immunoSEQ multiplex PCR; TCRdb stores in-frame clones only, minus some. The table has approximately 120,000 clones, 15% to 20% seen once. V was clipped by 2 bases and J by 3 bases, with 15 bases between them. Per germline, CDR1 MNHEY and CDR2 SVGAGI. The CDR3 spans 16 residues. These data originate in a study of cytomegalovirus exposure and HLA in healthy donors. The chain joins TRBV6-5 to TRBJ2-3; D perhaps matches TRBD2 (6 bases). The TCR originated in a female donor in good health and CMV-seropositive. The sample comprised PBMCs. In DNA, the CDR3 is TGTGCCAGCAGTTACCGGCGGGGAGTCGGGACAGATACGCAGTATTTT. Residues: CASSYRRGVGTDTQYF.